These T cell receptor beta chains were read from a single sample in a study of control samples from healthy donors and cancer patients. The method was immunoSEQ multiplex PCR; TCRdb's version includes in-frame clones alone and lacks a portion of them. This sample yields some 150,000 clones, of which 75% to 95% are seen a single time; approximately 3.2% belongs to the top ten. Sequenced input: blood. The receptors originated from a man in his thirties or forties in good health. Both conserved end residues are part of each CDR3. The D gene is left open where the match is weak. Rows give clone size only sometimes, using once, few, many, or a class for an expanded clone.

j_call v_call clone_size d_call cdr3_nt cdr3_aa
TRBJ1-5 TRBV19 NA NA TGTGCCAGTATTTCGGACAGATATAGCAATCAGCCCCAGCATTTT CASISDRYSNQPQHF
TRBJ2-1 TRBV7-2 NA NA TGTGCCAGCAGCTTAGCAGGGAACACCTACAATGAGCAGTTCTTC CASSLAGNTYNEQFF
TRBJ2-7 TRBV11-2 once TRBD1 TGTGCCAGCAGCGTAGACAGGGTTCAGTCCTACGAGCAGTACTTC CASSVDRVQSYEQYF
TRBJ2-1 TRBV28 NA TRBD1 TGTGCCAGCAGTTTATGGCGGACAGGGGGTAACAATGAGCAGTTCTTC CASSLWRTGGNNEQFF
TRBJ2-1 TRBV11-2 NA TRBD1 TGTGCCAGCAGCCTACCGGGACAGAGCTCCTACAATGAGCAGTTCTTC CASSLPGQSSYNEQFF
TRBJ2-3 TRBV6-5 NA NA TGTGCCAGCAGCAAGACCGGGGACCTCACAGATACGCAGTATTTT CASSKTGDLTDTQYF
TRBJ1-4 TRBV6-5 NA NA TGTGCCAGCAGCCCGCTTGAGGCTGAAAAACTGTTTTTT CASSPLEAEKLFF
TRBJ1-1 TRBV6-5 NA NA TGTGCCAGCAGTCTGGACGGACTGAACACTGAAGCTTTCTTT CASSLDGLNTEAFF
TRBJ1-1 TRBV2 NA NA TGTGCCAGCAAGATAGACGGATACACTGAAGCTTTCTTT CASKIDGYTEAFF
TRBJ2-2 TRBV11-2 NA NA TGTGCCAGCAGCTTAGACGGCGGGAACACCGGGGAGCTGTTTTTT CASSLDGGNTGELFF
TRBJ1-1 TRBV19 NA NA TGTGCCAGTAGTATTGGGACGGGGACTGAAGCTTTCTTT CASSIGTGTEAFF
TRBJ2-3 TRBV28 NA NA TGTGCCAGCAGTCCCTCTCGCTTTATAACAGATACGCAGTATTTT CASSPSRFITDTQYF
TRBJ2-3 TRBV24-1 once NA TGTGCCACCAGTGACCCTTATCGTAGCACAGATACGCAGTATTTT CATSDPYRSTDTQYF